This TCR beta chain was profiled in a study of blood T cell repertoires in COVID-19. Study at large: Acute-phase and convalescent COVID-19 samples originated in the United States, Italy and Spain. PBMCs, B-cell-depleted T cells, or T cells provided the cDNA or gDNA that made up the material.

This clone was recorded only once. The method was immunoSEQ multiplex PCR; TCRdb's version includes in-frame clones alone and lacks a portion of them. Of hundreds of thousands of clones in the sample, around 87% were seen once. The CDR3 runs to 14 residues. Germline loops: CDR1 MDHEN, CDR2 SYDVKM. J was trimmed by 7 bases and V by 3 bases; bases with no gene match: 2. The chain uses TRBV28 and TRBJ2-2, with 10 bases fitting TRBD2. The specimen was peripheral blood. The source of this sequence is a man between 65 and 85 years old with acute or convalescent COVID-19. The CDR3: CASSFLAGVGELFF. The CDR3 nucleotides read TGTGCCAGCAGTTTTCTAGCGGGAGTCGGGGAGCTGTTTTTT.